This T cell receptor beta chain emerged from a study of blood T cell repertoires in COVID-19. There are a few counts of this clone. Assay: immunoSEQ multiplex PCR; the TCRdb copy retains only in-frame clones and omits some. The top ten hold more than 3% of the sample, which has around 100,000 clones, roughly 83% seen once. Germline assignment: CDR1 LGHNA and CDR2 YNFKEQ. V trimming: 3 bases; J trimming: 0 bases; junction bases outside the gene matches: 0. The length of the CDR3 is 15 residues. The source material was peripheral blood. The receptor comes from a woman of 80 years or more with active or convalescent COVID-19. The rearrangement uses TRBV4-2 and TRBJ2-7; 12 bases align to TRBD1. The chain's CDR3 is CASSQGQGASYEQYF. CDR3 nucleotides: TGTGCCAGCAGCCAGGGACAGGGGGCCTCCTACGAGCAGTACTTC.